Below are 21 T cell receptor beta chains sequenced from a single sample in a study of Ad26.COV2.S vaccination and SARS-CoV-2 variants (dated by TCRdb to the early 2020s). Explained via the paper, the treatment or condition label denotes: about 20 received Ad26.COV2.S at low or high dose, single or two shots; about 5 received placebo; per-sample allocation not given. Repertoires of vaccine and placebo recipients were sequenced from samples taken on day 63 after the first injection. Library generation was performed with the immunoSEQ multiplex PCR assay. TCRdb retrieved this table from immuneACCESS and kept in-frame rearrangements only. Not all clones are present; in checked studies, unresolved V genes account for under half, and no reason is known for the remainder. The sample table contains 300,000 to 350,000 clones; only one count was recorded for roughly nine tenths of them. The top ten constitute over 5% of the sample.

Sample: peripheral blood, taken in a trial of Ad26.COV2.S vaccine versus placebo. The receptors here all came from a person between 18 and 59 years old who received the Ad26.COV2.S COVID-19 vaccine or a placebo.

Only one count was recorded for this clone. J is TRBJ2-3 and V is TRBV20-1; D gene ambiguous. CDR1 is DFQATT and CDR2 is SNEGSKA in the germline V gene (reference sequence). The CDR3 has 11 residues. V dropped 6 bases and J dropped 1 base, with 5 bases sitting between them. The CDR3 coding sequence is TGCAGTGCCCCCCGCACAGATACGCAGTATTTT. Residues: CSAPRTDTQYF.

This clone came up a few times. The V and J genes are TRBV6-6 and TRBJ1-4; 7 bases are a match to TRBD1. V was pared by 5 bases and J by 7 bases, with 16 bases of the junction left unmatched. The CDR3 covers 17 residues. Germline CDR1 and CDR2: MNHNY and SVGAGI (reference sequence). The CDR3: CASSLNRLQGRSEKLFF. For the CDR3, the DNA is TGTGCCAGCAGTCTCAACCGCTTACAGGGGCGCAGTGAAAAACTGTTTTTT.

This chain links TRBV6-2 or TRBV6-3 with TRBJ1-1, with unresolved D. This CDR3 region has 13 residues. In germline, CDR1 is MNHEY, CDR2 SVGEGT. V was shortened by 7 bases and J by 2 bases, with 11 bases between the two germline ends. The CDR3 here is CASTPGTNTEAFF. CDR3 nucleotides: TGTGCCAGCACCCCAGGAACAAACACTGAAGCTTTCTTT.

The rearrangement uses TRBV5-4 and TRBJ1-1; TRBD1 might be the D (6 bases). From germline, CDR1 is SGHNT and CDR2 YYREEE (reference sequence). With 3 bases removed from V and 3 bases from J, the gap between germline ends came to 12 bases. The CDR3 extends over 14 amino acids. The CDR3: CASSWDTRDTEAFF. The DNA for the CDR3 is TGTGCCAGCAGCTGGGACACGCGGGACACTGAAGCTTTCTTT.

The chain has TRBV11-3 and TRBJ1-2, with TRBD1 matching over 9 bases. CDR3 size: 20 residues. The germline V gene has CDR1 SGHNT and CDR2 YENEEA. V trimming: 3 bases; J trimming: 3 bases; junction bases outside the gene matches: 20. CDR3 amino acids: CASSLCLYAGTGSCDYGYTF. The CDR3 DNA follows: TGTGCCAGCAGCTTGTGTCTCTACGCCGGGACAGGGTCTTGTGACTATGGCTACACCTTC. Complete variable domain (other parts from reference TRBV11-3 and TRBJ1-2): EAGVVQSPRYKIIEKKQPVAFWCNPISGHNTLYWYLQNLGQGPELLIRYENEEAVDDSQLPKDRFSAERLKGVDSTLKIQPAELGDSAVYLCASSLCLYAGTGSCDYGYTFGSGTRLTVV.

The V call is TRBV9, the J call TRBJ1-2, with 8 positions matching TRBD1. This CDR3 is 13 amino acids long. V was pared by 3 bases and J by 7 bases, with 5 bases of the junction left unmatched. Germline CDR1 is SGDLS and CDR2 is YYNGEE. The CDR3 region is CASSAGGAGGYTF. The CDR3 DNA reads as TGTGCCAGCAGCGCAGGGGGCGCGGGTGGCTACACCTTC.

The CDR3 loop reads CASSQWGETQYF. DNA for the CDR3: TGTGCCAGCAGCCAGTGGGGTGAGACCCAGTACTTC. The chain joins TRBV11-3 to TRBJ2-5; no reliable D call. V gave up 5 bases and J gave up 5 bases, with 9 bases separating them. Germline V gene data show CDR1 as SGHNT and CDR2 as YENEEA. This CDR3 has 12 amino acids.

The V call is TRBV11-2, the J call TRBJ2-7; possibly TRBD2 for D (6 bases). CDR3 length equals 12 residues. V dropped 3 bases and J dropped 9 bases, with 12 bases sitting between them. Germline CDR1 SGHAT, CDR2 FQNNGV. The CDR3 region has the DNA TGTGCCAGCAGCTTCTCGGGAGACGGGCAGTACGTC. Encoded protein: CASSFSGDGQYV.

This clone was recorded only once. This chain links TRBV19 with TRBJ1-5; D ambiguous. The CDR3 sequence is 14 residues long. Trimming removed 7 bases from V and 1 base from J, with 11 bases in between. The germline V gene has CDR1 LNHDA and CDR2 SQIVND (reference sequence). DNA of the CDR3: TGTGCCAGTAACCCCGCGGGGAGCAATCAGCCCCAGCATTTT. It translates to CASNPAGSNQPQHF.

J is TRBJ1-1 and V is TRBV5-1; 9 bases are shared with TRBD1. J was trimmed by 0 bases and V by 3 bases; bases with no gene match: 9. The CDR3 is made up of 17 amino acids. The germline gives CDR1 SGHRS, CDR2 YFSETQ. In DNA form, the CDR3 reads TGCGCCAGCAGCTCCTATGGACAGGGGCGAGTGAACACTGAAGCTTTCTTT. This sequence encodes CASSSYGQGRVNTEAFF.

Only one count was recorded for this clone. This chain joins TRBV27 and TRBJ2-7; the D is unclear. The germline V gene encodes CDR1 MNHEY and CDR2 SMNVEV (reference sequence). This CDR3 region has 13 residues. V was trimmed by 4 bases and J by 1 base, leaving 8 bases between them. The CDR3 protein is CASSYRVSYEQYF. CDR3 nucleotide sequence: TGTGCCAGCAGTTATCGAGTATCCTACGAGCAGTACTTC.

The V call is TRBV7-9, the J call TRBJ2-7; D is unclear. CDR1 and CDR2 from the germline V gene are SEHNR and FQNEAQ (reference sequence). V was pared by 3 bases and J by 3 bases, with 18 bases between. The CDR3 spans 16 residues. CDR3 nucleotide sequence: TGTGCCAGCAGCTTGTTAACCGGCGAGCATGGCTACGAGCAGTACTTC. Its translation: CASSLLTGEHGYEQYF.

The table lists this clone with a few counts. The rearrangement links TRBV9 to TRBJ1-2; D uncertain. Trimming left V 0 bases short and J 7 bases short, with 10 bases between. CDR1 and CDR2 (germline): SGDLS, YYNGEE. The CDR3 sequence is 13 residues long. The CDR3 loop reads CASSVGQWGGYTF. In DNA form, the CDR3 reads TGTGCCAGCAGCGTAGGCCAATGGGGTGGCTACACCTTC.

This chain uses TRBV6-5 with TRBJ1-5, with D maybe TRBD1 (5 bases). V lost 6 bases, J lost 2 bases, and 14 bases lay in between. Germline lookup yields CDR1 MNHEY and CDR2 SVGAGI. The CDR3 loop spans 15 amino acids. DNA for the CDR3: TGTGCCAGCAGGCCTAGAAGGGGTGGCAATCAGCCCCAGCATTTT. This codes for CASRPRRGGNQPQHF.

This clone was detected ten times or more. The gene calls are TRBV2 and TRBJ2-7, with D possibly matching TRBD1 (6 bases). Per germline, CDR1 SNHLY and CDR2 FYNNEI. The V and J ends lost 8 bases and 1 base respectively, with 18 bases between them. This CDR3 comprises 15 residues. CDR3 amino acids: CASHGEGDESYEQYF. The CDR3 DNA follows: TGTGCCAGCCACGGAGAGGGGGATGAATCCTACGAGCAGTACTTC.

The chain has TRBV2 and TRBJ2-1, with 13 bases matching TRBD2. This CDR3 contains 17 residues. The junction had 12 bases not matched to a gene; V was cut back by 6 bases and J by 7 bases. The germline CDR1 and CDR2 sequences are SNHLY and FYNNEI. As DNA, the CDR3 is TGTGCCAGCAGCGTCACTAGCGGGAGGGGTGTCGGGAATGAGCAGTTCTTC. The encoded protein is CASSVTSGRGVGNEQFF.

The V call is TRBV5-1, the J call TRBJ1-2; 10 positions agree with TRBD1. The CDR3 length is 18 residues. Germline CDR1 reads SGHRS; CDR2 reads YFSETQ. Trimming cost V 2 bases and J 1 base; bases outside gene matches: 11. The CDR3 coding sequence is TGCGCCAGCAGCTTAAGACAGGGGGCGGCCCAAATTAACTATGGCTACACCTTC. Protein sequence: CASSLRQGAAQINYGYTF. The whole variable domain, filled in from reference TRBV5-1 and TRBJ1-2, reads KAGVTQTPRYLIKTRGQQVTLSCSPISGHRSVSWYQQTPGQGLQFLFEYFSETQRNKGNFPGRFSGRQFSNSRSEMNVSTLELGDSALYLCASSLRQGAAQINYGYTFGSGTRLTVV.

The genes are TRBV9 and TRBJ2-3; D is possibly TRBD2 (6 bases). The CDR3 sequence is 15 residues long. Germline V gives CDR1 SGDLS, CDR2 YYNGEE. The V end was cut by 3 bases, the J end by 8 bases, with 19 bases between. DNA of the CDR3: TGTGCCAGCAGCGCCCGATCCGCCGCCGGGGGTACGCAGTATTTT. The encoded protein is CASSARSAAGGTQYF.

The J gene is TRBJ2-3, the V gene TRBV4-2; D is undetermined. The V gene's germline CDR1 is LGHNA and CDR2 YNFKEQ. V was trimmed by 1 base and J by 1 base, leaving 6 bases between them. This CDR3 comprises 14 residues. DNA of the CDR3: TGTGCCAGCAGCCAAGGGCTAGGCACAGATACGCAGTATTTT. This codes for CASSQGLGTDTQYF.

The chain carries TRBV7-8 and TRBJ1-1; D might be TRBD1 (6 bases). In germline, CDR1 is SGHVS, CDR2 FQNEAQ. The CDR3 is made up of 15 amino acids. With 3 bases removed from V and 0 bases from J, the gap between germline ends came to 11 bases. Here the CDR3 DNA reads TGTGCCAGCAGCTTGCGGGGGGCCCTGAACACTGAAGCTTTCTTT. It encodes CASSLRGALNTEAFF.

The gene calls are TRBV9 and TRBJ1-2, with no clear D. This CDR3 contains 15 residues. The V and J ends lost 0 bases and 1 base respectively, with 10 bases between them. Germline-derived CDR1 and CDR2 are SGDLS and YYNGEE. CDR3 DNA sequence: TGTGCCAGCAGCGTAGAGCCGGAAAATAACTATGGCTACACCTTC. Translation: CASSVEPENNYGYTF.